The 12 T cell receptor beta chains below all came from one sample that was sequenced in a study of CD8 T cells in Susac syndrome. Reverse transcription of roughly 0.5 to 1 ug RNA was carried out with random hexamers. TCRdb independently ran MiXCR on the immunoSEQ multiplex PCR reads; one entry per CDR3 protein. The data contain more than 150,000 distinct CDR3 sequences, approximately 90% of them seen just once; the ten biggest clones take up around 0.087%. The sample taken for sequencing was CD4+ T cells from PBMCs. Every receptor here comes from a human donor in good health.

The CDR3 DNA follows: TGCAGCGTTCCTGCCAGGATGAACACCGGGGAGCTGTTTTTT. This sequence encodes CSVPARMNTGELFF. The chain uses TRBV29-1 and TRBJ2-2; D is ambiguous. Trimming removed 5 bases at V and 1 base at J, with 11 bases between. The V gene's germline CDR1 is SQVTM and CDR2 ANQGSEA. The CDR3 is 14 residues long.

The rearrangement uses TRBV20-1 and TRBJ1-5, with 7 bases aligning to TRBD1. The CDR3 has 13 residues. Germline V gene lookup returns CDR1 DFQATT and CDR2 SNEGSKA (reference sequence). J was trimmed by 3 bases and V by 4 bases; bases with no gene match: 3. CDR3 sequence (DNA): TGCAGTGCTAACAGGGGAAACAATCAGCCCCAGCATTTT. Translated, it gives CSANRGNNQPQHF.

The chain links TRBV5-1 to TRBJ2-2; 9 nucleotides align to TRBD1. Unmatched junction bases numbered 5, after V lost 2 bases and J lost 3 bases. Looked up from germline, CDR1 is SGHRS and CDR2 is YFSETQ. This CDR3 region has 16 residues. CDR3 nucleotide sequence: TGCGCCAGCAGCTTCCCTGACAGGGGGGACACCGGGGAGCTGTTTTTT. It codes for CASSFPDRGDTGELFF.

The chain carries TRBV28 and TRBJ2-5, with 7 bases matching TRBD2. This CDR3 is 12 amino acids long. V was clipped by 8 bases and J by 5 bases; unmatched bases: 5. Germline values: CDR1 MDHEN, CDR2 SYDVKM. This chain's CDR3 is CASVDGRETQYF. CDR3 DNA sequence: TGTGCCAGCGTCGACGGGAGGGAGACCCAGTACTTC.

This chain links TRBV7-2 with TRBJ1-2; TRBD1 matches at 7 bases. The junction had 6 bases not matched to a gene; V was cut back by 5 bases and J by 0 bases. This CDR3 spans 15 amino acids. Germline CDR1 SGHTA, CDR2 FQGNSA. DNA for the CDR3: TGTGCCAGCAGCCGCTCAAGGGGGCCTAACTATGGCTACACCTTC. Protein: CASSRSRGPNYGYTF.

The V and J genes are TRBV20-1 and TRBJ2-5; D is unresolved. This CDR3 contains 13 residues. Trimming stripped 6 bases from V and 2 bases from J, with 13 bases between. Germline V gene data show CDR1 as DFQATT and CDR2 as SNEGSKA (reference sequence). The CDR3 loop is CSARRKGQETQYF. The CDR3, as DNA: TGCAGTGCGAGAAGAAAAGGGCAAGAGACCCAGTACTTC.

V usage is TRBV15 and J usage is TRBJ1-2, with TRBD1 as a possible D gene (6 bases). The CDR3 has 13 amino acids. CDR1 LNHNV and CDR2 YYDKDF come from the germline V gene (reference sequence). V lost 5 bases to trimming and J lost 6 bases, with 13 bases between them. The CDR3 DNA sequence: TGTGCCACCAGCCGCGAATCAGGGGATGGCTACACCTTC. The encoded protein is CATSRESGDGYTF. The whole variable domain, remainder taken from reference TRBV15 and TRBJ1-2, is DAMVIQNPRYQVTQFGKPVTLSCSQTLNHNVMYWYQQKSSQAPKLLFHYYDKDFNNEADTPDNFQSRRPNTSFCFLDIRSPGLGDTAMYLCATSRESGDGYTFGSGTRLTVV.

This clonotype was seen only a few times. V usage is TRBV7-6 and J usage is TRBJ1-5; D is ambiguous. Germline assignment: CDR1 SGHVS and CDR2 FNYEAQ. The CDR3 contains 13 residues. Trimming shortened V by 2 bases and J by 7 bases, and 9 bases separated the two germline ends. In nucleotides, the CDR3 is TGTGCCAGCAGCTTAATGTCGTGGCAGCCCCAGCATTTT. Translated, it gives CASSLMSWQPQHF.

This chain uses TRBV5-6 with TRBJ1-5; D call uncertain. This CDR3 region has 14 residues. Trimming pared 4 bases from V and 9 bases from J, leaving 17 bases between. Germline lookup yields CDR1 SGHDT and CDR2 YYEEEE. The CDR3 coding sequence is TGTGCCAGCAGCCGCGCGGGCCTGGATCGGCCCCAGCATTTT. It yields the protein CASSRAGLDRPQHF. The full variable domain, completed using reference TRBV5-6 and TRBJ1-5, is DAGVTQSPTHLIKTRGQQVTLRCSPKSGHDTVSWYQQALGQGPQFIFQYYEEEERQRGNFPDRFSGHQFPNYSSELNVNALLLGDSALYLCASSRAGLDRPQHFGDGTRLSIL.

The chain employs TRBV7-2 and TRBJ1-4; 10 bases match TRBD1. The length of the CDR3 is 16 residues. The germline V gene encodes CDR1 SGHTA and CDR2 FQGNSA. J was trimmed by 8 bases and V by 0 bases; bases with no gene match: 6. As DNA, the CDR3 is TGTGCCAGCAGCTTAGCGCCGACAGGGGGCGGGGAAAAACTGTTTTTT. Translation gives CASSLAPTGGGEKLFF. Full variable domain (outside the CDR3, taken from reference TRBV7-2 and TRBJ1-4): GAGVSQSPSNKVTEKGKDVELRCDPISGHTALYWYRQSLGQGLEFLIYFQGNSAPDKSGLPSDRFSAERTGGSVSTLTIQRTQQEDSAVYLCASSLAPTGGGEKLFFGSGTQLSVL.

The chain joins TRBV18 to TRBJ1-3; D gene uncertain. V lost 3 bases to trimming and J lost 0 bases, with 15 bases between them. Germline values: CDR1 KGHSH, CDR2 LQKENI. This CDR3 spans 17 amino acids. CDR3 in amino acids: CASSPQGRGGSGNTIYF. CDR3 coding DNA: TGTGCCAGCTCACCTCAAGGCCGTGGCGGCTCTGGAAACACCATATATTTT.

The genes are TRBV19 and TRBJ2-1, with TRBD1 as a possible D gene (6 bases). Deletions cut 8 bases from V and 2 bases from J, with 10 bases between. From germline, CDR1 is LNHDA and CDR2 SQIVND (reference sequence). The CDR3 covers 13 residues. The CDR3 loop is CASQGTTYNEQFF. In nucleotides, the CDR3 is TGTGCCAGTCAGGGGACCACCTACAATGAGCAGTTCTTC.